Described below is a single T cell receptor (beta chain) sequence and its context. The source of the sample is a study of blood T cell repertoires in COVID-19. The method was immunoSEQ multiplex PCR; TCRdb's version includes in-frame clones alone and lacks a portion of them. The sample has more than 150,000 clones, around 90% seen once. Deletions cut 5 bases from V and 6 bases from J, with 18 bases between. The CDR3 has 15 amino acids. Germline CDR1 SGHKS, CDR2 YYEKEE (reference sequence). Cohort 3 donors were reported recovered after two negative PCRs, clearance, or symptom resolution. Input material: PBMCs or T cells enriched from blood (not recorded which). The clonotype originates from a woman younger than 45 who had recovered from COVID-19. The rearrangement uses TRBV5-5 and TRBJ1-3; D might be TRBD1 (6 bases). The CDR3 DNA reads TGTGCCAGCAGGCCAACTACAGGGATCGAAAACACCATATATTTT. Its protein product is CASRPTTGIENTIYF.